This is a list of T cell receptor beta chains from one sample in a study of cytomegalovirus exposure and HLA in healthy donors. Generated by immunoSEQ multiplex PCR, the TCRdb table keeps only in-frame clones and is missing some. The table shows roughly 200,000 clones, with 70% to 85% occurring only once. Sequencing was performed on PBMCs. Every receptor here comes from a man aged 50-60 years in good health and CMV-seronegative. Each CDR3 is given with its conserved first and last residue. A D gene is named only where the DNA matches it firmly. Clone size, where shown, is once, few, many, or a class for clones that have expanded.

TRBJ2-3	TRBV7-3	TRBD2	.	TGTGCCAGCAGCCCACACCCTAGCGGAAGCACAGATACGCAGTATTTT	CASSPHPSGSTDTQYF
TRBJ2-7	TRBV12-5	.	.	TGTGCTAGTGTACCCAAACCGGTAGAGAGGAATCTTTGCGAGCAGTACTTC	CASVPKPVERNLCEQYF
TRBJ2-6	TRBV27	TRBD1	.	TGTGCCAGCAGTATCCGCCGGGACAGGGGGTCTGGGGCCAACGTCCTGACTTTC	CASSIRRDRGSGANVLTF
TRBJ2-7	TRBV28	.	.	TGTGCCAGCAGTTTTGGGCAGCACTACGAGCAGTACTTC	CASSFGQHYEQYF
TRBJ2-1	TRBV28	TRBD1	.	TGTGCCAGCAGTCCGGGGACAGGGGCTGACGATGAGCAGTTCTTC	CASSPGTGADDEQFF
TRBJ1-1	TRBV7-3	.	.	TGTGCCAGCAGCGCACAGGAGAACACTGAAGCTTTCTTT	CASSAQENTEAFF
TRBJ1-5	TRBV19	TRBD1	.	TGTGCCAGTAAGTCGGGGACAGGGTCTTACAATCAGCCCCAGCATTTT	CASKSGTGSYNQPQHF
TRBJ2-7	TRBV5-1	.	.	TGCGCCAGCAGCTTGGGAGGGCACGAGCAGTACTTC	CASSLGGHEQYF
TRBJ2-1	TRBV27	TRBD2	.	TGTGCCAGCAGTTTATCGAATCCCGCTAGCGGGTTCCACAATGAGCAGTTCTTC	CASSLSNPASGFHNEQFF
TRBJ2-7	TRBV5-1	.	few	TGCGCCAGCAGCATAACAGGTGGGGCTGCCCACGAGCAGTACTTC	CASSITGGAAHEQYF
TRBJ1-1	TRBV19	TRBD1	few	TGTGCCAGTAGGACAGGGGGCACTGAAGCTTTCTTT	CASRTGGTEAFF
TRBJ2-5	TRBV11-3	.	.	TGTGCCAGCAGCTTAGGGAACACGGGGGAGCAGTACTTC	CASSLGNTGEQYF
TRBJ2-7	TRBV5-1	.	.	TGCGCCAGCAGCTCGACTCAGGGTTACGAGCAGTACTTC	CASSSTQGYEQYF
TRBJ1-1	TRBV2	.	.	TGTGCCAGCAGATACGACAAAGCACCGAACACTGAAGCTTTCTTT	CASRYDKAPNTEAFF
TRBJ2-1	TRBV4-1	TRBD2	.	TGCGCCAGCAGCCAGACTAGCGGTATTGAGCAGTTCTTC	CASSQTSGIEQFF
TRBJ1-3	TRBV28	.	.	TGTGCCAGCAGTTTCTCTACTAACTCTGGAAACACCATATATTTT	CASSFSTNSGNTIYF
TRBJ1-4	TRBV28	TRBD1	.	TGTGCCAGCAGTCTCAGGGGGCCGAGTGAAAAACTGTTTTTT	CASSLRGPSEKLFF
TRBJ2-3	TRBV28	.	.	TGTGCCAGCAGCCGGTCCACAGATACGCAGTATTTT	CASSRSTDTQYF
TRBJ2-3	TRBV27	TRBD1	.	TGTGCCAGCAGTTGGGGACAGGGTTTACTTAGCACAGATACGCAGTATTTT	CASSWGQGLLSTDTQYF
TRBJ1-2	TRBV27	.	.	TGTGCCAGCAGTTTCGGGCGGGGGGGCTATGGCTACACCTTC	CASSFGRGGYGYTF
TRBJ2-7	TRBV28	TRBD1	.	TGTGCCAGCAGTCCTCGGACAGGAATCTCCGAGCAGTACTTC	CASSPRTGISEQYF
TRBJ1-2	TRBV7-2	TRBD1	few	TGTGCCAGCAGACGGACAGGGGGCTGGGTGAACTATGGCTACACCTTC	CASRRTGGWVNYGYTF
TRBJ1-1	TRBV19	TRBD1	few	TGTGCCAGCAAATGGACAGGGAGCACTGAAGCTTTCTTT	CASKWTGSTEAFF
TRBJ1-5	TRBV9	.	.	TGTGCCAGCAGCGTAGGGGACACAAATCAGCCCCAGCATTTT	CASSVGDTNQPQHF
TRBJ1-5	TRBV7-9	TRBD1	.	TGTGCCAGCAGCTTAGACAGGGGATATCAGCCCCAGCATTTT	CASSLDRGYQPQHF
TRBJ1-1	TRBV19	TRBD1	.	TGTGCCAGTAGTATTGACAGGGAGTGGGCTGAAGCTTTCTTT	CASSIDREWAEAFF
TRBJ1-1	TRBV6-6	.	.	TGTGCCAGCAATAATTCCCCGACCGGGGCTTTCTTT	CASNNSPTGAFF
TRBJ2-5	TRBV9	.	.	TGTGCCAGCAGCCCTCGACAGCAACAAGAGACCCAGTACTTC	CASSPRQQQETQYF
TRBJ2-7	TRBV28	.	.	TGTGCCAGCAGTCTACGGCTGACAGCGAGCTCCGAGCAGTACTTC	CASSLRLTASSEQYF
TRBJ2-7	TRBV7-2	TRBD1	.	TGTGCCAGCAGCTCTGGGACAGGGTATAGGCAGTACGAGCAGTACTTC	CASSSGTGYRQYEQYF
TRBJ1-5	TRBV19	.	few	TGTGCCAGTAGTATCCTACGTAGCAATCAGCCCCAGCATTTT	CASSILRSNQPQHF
TRBJ2-7	TRBV9	.	.	TGTGCCAGCAGCGCCCTATCTAGCGCCCACGAGCAGTACTTC	CASSALSSAHEQYF
TRBJ2-7	TRBV25-1	.	.	TGTGCCAGCAGTGAACACAGGGCGTCCTACGAGCAGTACTTC	CASSEHRASYEQYF
TRBJ2-3	TRBV6-5	TRBD1	.	TGTGCCAGCAGACCCGGACAGGGGAGCACAGATACGCAGTATTTT	CASRPGQGSTDTQYF
TRBJ1-1	TRBV6-5	.	.	TGTGCCAGCAGGCGGATCAAGAACACTGAAGCTTTCTTT	CASRRIKNTEAFF
TRBJ1-1	TRBV27	TRBD1	.	TGTGCCAGCAGTTTGGGACAGAAGAACACTGAAGCTTTCTTT	CASSLGQKNTEAFF
TRBJ2-3	TRBV25-1	TRBD2	.	TGTGCCAGCAGTGGGGTAGCGGGAATCACAGATACGCAGTATTTT	CASSGVAGITDTQYF
TRBJ2-2	TRBV5-1	TRBD1	.	TGCGCCAGCAGCTTGGCCGGGGTACAGGGGAACGGGGAGCTGTTTTTT	CASSLAGVQGNGELFF
TRBJ2-7	TRBV27	TRBD2	.	TGTGCCAGCAGCTGGACTAGCGGGCTCTACGAGCAGTACTTC	CASSWTSGLYEQYF
TRBJ1-1	TRBV7-3	TRBD1	.	TGTGCCAGCAGCTTAGGGACAGCCACTGAAGCTTTCTTT	CASSLGTATEAFF
TRBJ2-7	TRBV15	.	.	TGTGCCACCAGCAGAGTTAAGGCGGCAAACGAGCAGTACTTC	CATSRVKAANEQYF
TRBJ2-7	TRBV7-2	TRBD2	.	TGTGCCAGCAGCTTAGCGGGACTAGACCTCTACGAGCAGTACTTC	CASSLAGLDLYEQYF
TRBJ2-3	TRBV18	TRBD2	.	TGTGCCAGCTCACCAACTCGGGCTAGCGGACTGCAGTATTTT	CASSPTRASGLQYF
TRBJ1-1	TRBV4-1	.	.	TGCGCCAGCAGCCCCCCTTCCGGCAGGGCGGAGACTGAAGCTTTCTTT	CASSPPSGRAETEAFF
TRBJ2-7	TRBV5-4	TRBD2	.	TGTGCCAGCAGCCTAGCGGGAGGATTTTACGAGCAGTACTTC	CASSLAGGFYEQYF
TRBJ1-2	TRBV5-1	.	few	TGCGCCAGCAGCTTTGGGACAACCTATAACTATGGCTACACCTTC	CASSFGTTYNYGYTF